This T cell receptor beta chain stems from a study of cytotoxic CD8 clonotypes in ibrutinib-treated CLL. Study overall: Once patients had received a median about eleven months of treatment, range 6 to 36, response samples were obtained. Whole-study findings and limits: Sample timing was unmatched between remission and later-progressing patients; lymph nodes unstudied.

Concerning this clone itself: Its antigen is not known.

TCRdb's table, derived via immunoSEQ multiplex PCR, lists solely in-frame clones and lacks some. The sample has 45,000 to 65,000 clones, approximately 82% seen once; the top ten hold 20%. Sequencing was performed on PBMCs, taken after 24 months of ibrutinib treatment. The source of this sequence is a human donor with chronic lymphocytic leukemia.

CDR3 protein: CASSWTGEGEKLFF. CDR3 sequence (DNA): TGTGCCAGCAGTTGGACAGGGGAGGGTGAAAAACTGTTTTTT. This chain uses TRBV6-5 with TRBJ1-4; 9 bases match TRBD1. V gave up 4 bases and J gave up 7 bases; unmatched junction bases: 4. The germline gives CDR1 MNHEY, CDR2 SVGAGI. This CDR3 comprises 14 residues.